These T cell receptor beta chains were read from a single sample in a study of a mutant IDH1 vaccine in newly diagnosed glioma. No antigens are known for them. Repertoires were generated with immunoSEQ multiplex PCR, while TCRdb's copy carries only in-frame clones and drops some. The sample carries 110,000 or so clones, under 90% recorded once. The specimen comprised PBMCs, sampled from a glioma patient whose treatment included an IDH1 peptide vaccine. These receptors all come from a woman in her forties or fifties with glioma. Each CDR3 is given with its conserved first and last residue. The D gene is left open where the match is weak. Clone size is given for some rows only: seen once, a few or many times, or a class if the clone is expanded.

.,TRBJ1-3,.,15,TRBV5-1,CASSWEGLSGNTIYF,TGCGCCAGCAGCTGGGAAGGGCTCTCTGGAAACACCATATATTTT
.,TRBJ2-7,.,14,TRBV19,CASSIGDISYEQYF,TGTGCCAGTAGTATTGGGGACATCTCCTACGAGCAGTACTTC
.,TRBJ2-2,TRBD2,17,TRBV10-1,CASSPGGLAANTGELFF,TGCGCCAGCAGTCCGGGCGGGCTAGCGGCGAACACCGGGGAGCTGTTTTTT
once,TRBJ1-3,TRBD1,17,TRBV18,CASSPGQGRGSGNTIYF,TGTGCCAGCTCACCGGGACAGGGAAGAGGCTCTGGAAACACCATATATTTT
.,TRBJ1-2,.,12,TRBV30,CAWSVYGYGYTF,TGTGCCTGGAGTGTATATGGGTATGGCTACACCTTC
.,TRBJ2-7,.,14,TRBV7-9,CASSGTGTVNEQYF,TGTGCCAGCAGCGGAACCGGGACCGTAAACGAGCAGTACTTC
.,TRBJ2-2,TRBD2,16,TRBV6-1,CASSAASGRGAGELFF,TGTGCCAGCAGTGCCGCCAGCGGGAGGGGGGCCGGGGAGCTGTTTTTT
.,TRBJ1-2,.,13,TRBV19,CASSISPLRARTF,TGTGCCAGTAGTATCTCCCCCCTCCGGGCTAGGACCTTC
few,TRBJ2-1,.,16,TRBV7-3,CASSLQAGSLSNEQFF,TGTGCCAGCAGCCTCCAGGCGGGTAGCCTCTCCAATGAGCAGTTCTTC
.,TRBJ1-5,TRBD1,16,TRBV28,CASSSNDREGNQPQHF,TGTGCCAGCAGTTCGAACGACAGGGAGGGCAATCAGCCCCAGCATTTT
.,TRBJ1-6,TRBD1,17,TRBV19,CASSSQGAALFNSPLHF,TGTGCCAGTAGCTCTCAGGGGGCCGCATTATTCAATTCACCCCTCCACTTT
.,TRBJ1-2,.,12,TRBV6-1,CASSEARGTTTF,TGTGCCAGCAGTGAAGCCCGGGGGACTACTACCTTC
.,TRBJ1-1,TRBD1,13,TRBV11-2,CASSLAGGVEAFF,TGTGCCAGCAGCTTAGCAGGGGGGGTTGAAGCTTTCTTT
.,TRBJ2-7,.,17,TRBV6-1,CASSEGVSGMTPYEQYF,TGTGCCAGCAGTGAAGGGGTGTCAGGTATGACTCCCTACGAGCAGTACTTC
.,TRBJ2-7,.,15,TRBV28,CASSLIRGVSYEQYF,TGTGCCAGCAGTTTAATCAGGGGGGTTTCCTACGAGCAGTACTTC
.,TRBJ1-1,TRBD1,13,TRBV5-1,CASSPTGDTEAFF,TGCGCCAGCAGCCCCACAGGGGACACTGAAGCTTTCTTT
once,TRBJ1-4,TRBD1,15,TRBV2,CASSERTGGNEKLFF,TGTGCCAGCAGTGAAAGGACAGGGGGTAATGAAAAACTGTTTTTT
.,TRBJ2-7,TRBD2,15,TRBV5-1,CASSPMMTSLYEQYF,TGCGCCAGCAGCCCAATGATGACTAGCTTATACGAGCAGTACTTC
.,TRBJ1-3,.,14,TRBV7-3,CASSPNRAGNTIYF,TGTGCCAGCAGCCCAAACAGGGCTGGAAACACCATATATTTT
once,TRBJ2-7,.,14,TRBV7-2,CASSLVGSSYEQYF,TGTGCCAGCAGCTTAGTGGGGAGCTCCTACGAGCAGTACTTC
.,TRBJ1-1,.,13,TRBV6-6,CASSYSERAEAFF,TGTGCCAGCAGTTACTCGGAGAGGGCTGAAGCTTTCTTT
.,TRBJ2-3,.,14,TRBV19,CASRGDFHTDTQYF,TGTGCCAGTAGGGGAGACTTCCACACAGATACGCAGTATTTT
.,TRBJ1-2,.,11,TRBV6-5,CATRVRDGYTF,TGTGCCACCCGGGTCAGGGATGGCTACACCTTC
.,TRBJ1-5,.,15,TRBV7-9,CASSTAGGSNQPQHF,TGTGCCAGCAGCACCGCCGGGGGCAGTAATCAGCCCCAGCATTTT
.,TRBJ1-1,TRBD1,12,TRBV19,CASRDRFGEAFF,TGTGCCAGCCGGGACAGGTTCGGAGAAGCTTTCTTT
.,TRBJ2-6,.,17,TRBV11-2,CASSLSREFSGANVLTF,TGTGCCAGCAGCTTAAGTAGGGAGTTCTCTGGGGCCAACGTCCTGACTTTC
.,TRBJ1-3,.,14,TRBV6-6,CASIGGASGNTIYF,TGTGCCAGCATTGGAGGGGCGTCTGGAAACACCATATATTTT
.,TRBJ2-7,.,16,TRBV9,CASSVEAGGDTYEQYF,TGTGCCAGCAGCGTAGAGGCAGGGGGGGATACCTACGAGCAGTACTTC
.,TRBJ2-3,TRBD1,17,TRBV11-3,CASSPGTGGGGTDTQYF,TGTGCCAGCAGTCCCGGGACAGGGGGAGGAGGCACAGATACGCAGTATTTT
.,TRBJ2-1,TRBD2,16,TRBV7-9,CASSPWAGVTYNEQFF,TGTGCCAGCAGCCCCTGGGCGGGGGTAACCTACAATGAGCAGTTCTTC
.,TRBJ1-2,.,16,TRBV15,CATSPDGGAFLYGYTF,TGTGCCACCAGCCCTGATGGGGGCGCCTTTCTCTATGGCTACACCTTC
.,TRBJ2-1,TRBD2,17,TRBV10-2,CASSESKGLAGYNEQFF,TGCGCCAGCAGTGAGTCTAAGGGACTAGCGGGTTACAATGAGCAGTTCTTC
once,TRBJ2-1,TRBD1,16,TRBV14,CASSQLKDRDRSEQFF,TGTGCCAGCAGCCAACTTAAGGACAGGGATCGGAGTGAGCAGTTCTTC
.,TRBJ2-3,.,16,TRBV18,CASSPPGLLPTDTQYF,TGTGCCAGCTCACCACCAGGACTACTCCCCACAGATACGCAGTATTTT
once,TRBJ2-2,.,12,TRBV19,CASRKFTGELFF,TGTGCCAGTAGGAAGTTCACCGGGGAGCTGTTTTTT
.,TRBJ2-1,TRBD2,15,TRBV25-1,CASTRSGSSYNEQFF,TGTGCCAGCACCCGAAGCGGGAGCTCCTACAATGAGCAGTTCTTC
.,TRBJ1-1,.,13,TRBV2,CASRGTRNTEAFF,TGTGCCAGCAGGGGGACAAGGAACACTGAAGCTTTCTTT
.,TRBJ2-7,.,13,TRBV5-5,CASSSYPTDEQYF,TGTGCCAGCAGCTCCTATCCTACGGACGAGCAGTACTTC
.,TRBJ2-2,TRBD1,14,TRBV28,CASSLWQGADGLFF,TGTGCCAGCAGTTTATGGCAGGGGGCCGATGGGCTGTTTTTT
once,TRBJ2-7,.,10,TRBV20-1,CSARDIKQYF,TGCAGTGCTAGAGATATAAAACAGTACTTC
.,TRBJ1-5,.,14,TRBV28,CASWARTGHQPQHF,TGTGCCAGCTGGGCACGAACAGGGCACCAGCCCCAGCATTTT
.,TRBJ1-3,.,14,TRBV10-3,CAISADWEGNTIYF,TGTGCCATCAGTGCGGACTGGGAAGGAAACACCATATATTTT
.,TRBJ2-7,.,15,TRBV5-3,CASSLGTGGVYEQYF,TGTGCCAGCAGCTTGGGTACAGGGGGGGTCTACGAGCAGTACTTC
.,TRBJ2-7,.,14,TRBV19,CASSMILGPYEQYF,TGTGCCAGTAGTATGATACTAGGTCCCTACGAGCAGTACTTC
.,TRBJ2-5,.,14,TRBV4-2,CASSQLSGGETQYF,TGTGCCAGCAGCCAACTCTCCGGCGGGGAGACCCAGTACTTC
few,TRBJ2-2,.,13,TRBV28,CASSLAPPGELFF,TGTGCCAGCAGTTTAGCGCCACCCGGGGAGCTGTTTTTT
.,TRBJ2-4,.,11,TRBV27,CASSFSNIQYF,TGTGCCAGCAGTTTCTCCAACATTCAGTACTTC
.,TRBJ2-7,.,11,TRBV27,CASSFYGEQYF,TGTGCCAGCAGTTTTTATGGGGAGCAGTACTTC
.,TRBJ2-5,TRBD2,14,TRBV2,CASSDRTRVGTQYF,TGTGCCAGCAGTGACCGGACTAGAGTAGGGACCCAGTACTTC
.,TRBJ2-7,.,16,TRBV11-2,CASSLNRDANFYEQYF,TGTGCCAGCAGCTTAAACCGGGACGCCAACTTCTACGAGCAGTACTTC
.,TRBJ1-1,TRBD1,16,TRBV7-9,CASSREGTGSPNEAFF,TGTGCCAGCAGCCGAGAGGGGACAGGGTCTCCAAACGAAGCTTTCTTT
.,TRBJ2-5,.,15,TRBV7-2,CASSLGVGLQETQYF,TGTGCCAGCAGCTTAGGGGTAGGGCTACAAGAGACCCAGTACTTC
.,TRBJ1-3,TRBD1,14,TRBV30,CAWRGTDSGNTIYF,TGTGCCTGGAGGGGGACAGACTCTGGAAACACCATATATTTT
.,TRBJ1-1,.,18,TRBV7-6,CASSLGGLSGHMNTEAFF,TGTGCCAGCAGCTTAGGAGGATTATCTGGTCACATGAACACTGAAGCTTTCTTT
.,TRBJ2-2,.,16,TRBV5-4,CASSAPRGASAGELFF,TGTGCCAGCAGCGCACCAAGGGGGGCAAGTGCCGGGGAGCTGTTTTTT
.,TRBJ2-3,.,14,TRBV5-6,CASSLATRADTQYF,TGTGCCAGCAGCTTGGCCACTAGAGCGGATACGCAGTATTTT
.,TRBJ2-3,.,13,TRBV7-9,CASSLLGGDTQYF,TGTGCCAGCAGCTTATTGGGGGGAGATACGCAGTATTTT
.,TRBJ1-4,TRBD1,14,TRBV15,CATSRLTGSEKLFF,TGTGCCACCAGCAGATTGACAGGGTCTGAAAAACTGTTTTTT
.,TRBJ1-1,.,13,TRBV7-2,CASSLHLNTEAFF,TGTGCCAGCAGCCTCCACTTGAACACTGAAGCTTTCTTT
.,TRBJ2-7,TRBD1,15,TRBV5-4,CASSSPGTVLYEQYF,TGTGCCAGCAGCAGTCCAGGGACAGTTCTCTACGAGCAGTACTTC